Here is one TCR beta chain with its context. Its target is not known. Looked up from germline, CDR1 is MDHEN and CDR2 is SYDVKM. This CDR3 has 15 amino acids. The V segment lost 6 bases and the J segment 2 bases; nucleotides outside the gene matches: 5. The data were obtained in a study of cytomegalovirus exposure and HLA in healthy donors. The overall study: Per a later analysis, the approximately 700 first-cohort and 100 to 150 validation repertoires shared one platform. Study-wide results and limits: About 150 TCR beta chains were listed as cytomegalovirus-associated. With high specificity and sensitivity, the classifier reportedly diagnosed cytomegalovirus status. TCR sequences were mostly rare, though some public TCRs occurred in many donors.

Sequenced by immunoSEQ multiplex PCR; TCRdb stores in-frame clones only, minus some. Here the sample spans under 300,000 clones, roughly 90% being singletons. What was sequenced was PBMCs. The chain links TRBV28 to TRBJ2-7, with 12 bases that match TRBD2. The TCR sequence derives from a woman under 30 in good health and CMV-seronegative. The CDR3 DNA sequence: TGTGCCAGCAGCTTTCTAGCGGGGGGGCCCTACGAGCAGTACGTC. Translated: CASSFLAGGPYEQYV.